This TCR beta chain emerged from a study of metastatic and nonmetastatic thyroid tumors. About the study: Repertoire data that came from the blood and tumor or nodule tissue of malignant and benign thyroid patients were compared. Study outcomes and limitations: The reported finding was significantly higher TCR beta diversity in malignant thyroid tumors relative to benign nodules, in blood and tumor.

Authors' processing steps: Differences in CDR3 between clinicopathological groups were drawn on to build a classifier intended to discriminate distant-metastatic papillary thyroid cancer patients. Using MiXCR, TCRdb reanalyzed the PCR reads. The authors' filters were not applied to this entry. The sample yields fewer than 70,000 clones, just under 30% seen once. This clone was seen a handful of times. Its antigen is as yet unknown. Thyroid surgery was preceded by no treatment in any patient. The V end lost 5 bases, the J end lost 9 bases, and 14 bases lay between the germline ends. The CDR3 spans 13 residues. Germline V gene sequence: CDR1 MNHNS, CDR2 SASEGT.

Sequenced material: blood. The rearrangement joins TRBV6-1 to TRBJ1-5; a possible D gene is TRBD1 (5 bases). The source of this sequence is a female donor with papillary thyroid cancer or a benign thyroid nodule (not recorded which). Some clones in this sample may be carry-over from other donors' samples. The CDR3 DNA follows: TGTGCCAGCAGTCCCCGTGGGGGGTTGCCCCAGCATTTT. This encodes CASSPRGGLPQHF.